These T cell receptor beta chains were read from a single sample in a study of regulatory T cells in long-lasting Graves disease. TCRdb analysed the multiplex PCR reads with MiXCR anew, one entry per CDR3 protein. The table has 500,000 or so distinct CDR3 sequences, about 16% seen once. The sample was also reused in another study, on T cells in Graves' hyperthyroidism and ophthalmopathy.

The material was peripheral blood mononuclear cells (PBMCs), obtained at new diagnosis, from a patient treated with antithyroid drugs. Receptor source: a woman between 40 and 65 years old with Graves disease. Each CDR3 is given with its conserved first and last residue. The order of the fields is clone size, D gene, V gene, J gene, CDR3 DNA, CDR3 protein. The D gene is left open where the match is weak. Rows may omit the clone size; those that give it use once, few, many or a size class.

few	TRBD1	TRBV18	TRBJ1-1	TGTGCCAGCTCGCTTACAGGGGGCGCAGGGGGGAACACTGAAGCTTTCTTT	CASSLTGGAGGNTEAFF
many	NA	TRBV5-1	TRBJ1-4	TGCGCCAGCAGCCTGGGGGAGATTAATGAAAAACTGTTTTTT	CASSLGEINEKLFF
few	NA	TRBV4-1	TRBJ2-3	TGCGCCAGCAGCGGAACGGTAACTAAGGACACAGATACGCAGTATTTT	CASSGTVTKDTDTQYF
few	TRBD1	TRBV2	TRBJ1-1	TGTGCCAGCAGAGTACAGGGGCCTGAAGCTTTCTTT	CASRVQGPEAFF
NA	TRBD1	TRBV4-1	TRBJ2-7	TGCGCCAGCAGCCACTCGACAGGGGCCTACGAGCAGTACTTC	CASSHSTGAYEQYF
many	TRBD1	TRBV12-3/TRBV12-4	TRBJ1-2	TGTGCCAGCAGTGCAAGGGGGCGGGGAGTCTATGGCTACACCTTC	CASSARGRGVYGYTF
many	TRBD1	TRBV18	TRBJ2-7	TGTGCCAGCTCACCAGGGACAGGCGTCTACGAGCAGTACTTC	CASSPGTGVYEQYF
many	NA	TRBV5-8	TRBJ1-5	TGTGCCAGCAGCTTGGACGCCCCCAATCAGCCCCAGCATTTT	CASSLDAPNQPQHF
NA	TRBD1	TRBV12-3/TRBV12-4	TRBJ1-3	TGTGCCACCTCGGGACAGTCAAACACCATATATTTT	CATSGQSNTIYF
NA	NA	TRBV7-9	TRBJ2-2	TGTGCCAGCAGCTTAAGGGGGGCGGTGAACACCGGGGAGCTGTTTTTT	CASSLRGAVNTGELFF
NA	NA	TRBV4-1	TRBJ1-1	TGCGCCAGCAGCCACGTGGGACAACACACTGAAGCTTTCTTT	CASSHVGQHTEAFF
many	NA	TRBV3-1	TRBJ1-1	TGTGCCAGCAGCCAAGGCAGGGCAAACACTGAAGCTTTCTTT	CASSQGRANTEAFF
NA	NA	TRBV4-1	TRBJ1-4	TGCGCCAGCAGCCAAGACGGGACCGTCGGAGAAAAACTGTTTTTT	CASSQDGTVGEKLFF
NA	NA	TRBV6-1	TRBJ2-7	TGTACCAGCAGCGCCACGGGACCCAGCGGAGGGGCATACTACGAGCAGTACTTC	CTSSATGPSGGAYYEQYF
many	TRBD1	TRBV5-1	TRBJ1-2	TGCGCCAGCAGCTTGGCGGGACAGTCTTCTAACTATGGCTACACCTTC	CASSLAGQSSNYGYTF
many	TRBD1	TRBV12-3/TRBV12-4	TRBJ1-6	TGTGCCAGCAGTCTAGCCTCCGGGACAGGATCTTCACCCCTCCACTTT	CASSLASGTGSSPLHF
NA	NA	TRBV28	TRBJ2-1	TGTGCCAGCACAATCACAGGGACCTACAATGAGCAGTTCTTC	CASTITGTYNEQFF
few	TRBD1	TRBV12-3/TRBV12-4	TRBJ2-7	TGTGCCAGCAGTCTGGACCCGACAGGGTATCCCTACGAGCAGTACTTC	CASSLDPTGYPYEQYF
NA	TRBD1	TRBV7-2	TRBJ2-2	TGTGCCAGCAGCGAACGGACAGGTACCAACACCGGGGAGCTGTTTTTT	CASSERTGTNTGELFF
NA	NA	TRBV9	TRBJ2-3	TGTGCCAGCAGCCCCGCCCCCGGCGACACAGATACGCAGTATTTT	CASSPAPGDTDTQYF
few	NA	TRBV18	TRBJ1-1	TGTGCCAGCTCACCACGGGACGGCTCGAACACTGAAGCTTTCTTT	CASSPRDGSNTEAFF
many	TRBD1	TRBV12-3/TRBV12-4	TRBJ2-3	TGTGCCAGCAGTCCCGACAGGGTTTGGGCAGATACGCAGTATTTT	CASSPDRVWADTQYF